The present TCR beta chain was sequenced within a study of vaccination effects on CD4 cells after COVID-19. Sequencing used immunoSEQ multiplex PCR; TCRdb keeps in-frame clones, though not all of them. The top ten hold about 2.4% of the sample, which has tens of thousands of clones, around 85% seen once. Of note for this clone: Its antigen is unknown.

Following culture for roughly 10 days, CD4+ T cells were isolated. As their vaccination, participants received two doses of either BNT162b2 or mRNA-1273. The origin of this receptor is a human donor who received a COVID-19 vaccine. The material was CD4+ T cells from PBMCs cultured without peptide, obtained after COVID-19 vaccination.

CDR3 in amino acids: CASSYNGIRELSNQPQHF. CDR3 DNA sequence: TGTGCCAGCAGTTACAACGGAATCAGGGAGTTGAGCAATCAGCCCCAGCATTTT. This chain joins TRBV6-2 or TRBV6-3 and TRBJ1-5; weak D call: TRBD1 (5 bases). The CDR3 loop spans 18 amino acids. V shed 2 bases and J shed 1 base, with 18 bases lying between them. Germline loops: CDR1 MNHEY, CDR2 SVGEGT.